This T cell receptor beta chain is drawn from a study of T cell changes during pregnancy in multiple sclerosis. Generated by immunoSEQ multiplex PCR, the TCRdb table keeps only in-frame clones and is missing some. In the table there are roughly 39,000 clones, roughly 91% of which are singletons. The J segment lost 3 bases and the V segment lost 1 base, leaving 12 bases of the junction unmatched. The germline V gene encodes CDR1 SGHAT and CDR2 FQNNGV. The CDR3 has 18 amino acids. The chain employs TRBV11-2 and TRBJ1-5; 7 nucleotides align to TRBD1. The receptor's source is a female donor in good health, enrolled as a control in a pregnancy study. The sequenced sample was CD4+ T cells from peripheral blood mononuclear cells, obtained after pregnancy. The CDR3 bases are TGTGCCAGCAGCTTAGGGTCCGCGGGACAGAACTACAATCAGCCCCAGCATTTT. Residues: CASSLGSAGQNYNQPQHF.